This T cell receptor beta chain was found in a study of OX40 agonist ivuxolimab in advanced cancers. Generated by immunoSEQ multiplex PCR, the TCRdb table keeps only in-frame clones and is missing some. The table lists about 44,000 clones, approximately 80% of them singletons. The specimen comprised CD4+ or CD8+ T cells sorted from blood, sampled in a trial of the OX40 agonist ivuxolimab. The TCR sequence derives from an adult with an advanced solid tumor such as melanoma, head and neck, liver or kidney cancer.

The DNA for the CDR3 is TGCGCCACCAGAGGACGGATTGAAGCTTTCTTT. Protein sequence: CATRGRIEAFF. The genes are TRBV10-2 and TRBJ1-1, with D unresolved. The germline V gene has CDR1 WSHSY and CDR2 SAAADI. V lost 10 bases, J lost 7 bases, and 13 bases lay in between. The CDR3 is 11 residues long.